The 22 T cell receptor beta chains presented below share a single source sample, sequenced in a study of blood T cell repertoires in COVID-19. Repertoires were generated with immunoSEQ multiplex PCR, while TCRdb's copy carries only in-frame clones and drops some. Here the sample spans about 270,000 clones, around 84% being singletons. What was sequenced was peripheral blood. The source is a human donor with COVID-19, enrolled during active disease. The donor label of this sample is uncertain.

CDR3 nucleotides: TGTGCCAGCAGCTTCTCCAGGTGGACTGAAGCTTTCTTT. Protein product: CASSFSRWTEAFF. The rearrangement links TRBV7-2 to TRBJ1-1; D not certain. CDR3 size: 13 residues. Trimming took 3 bases from V and 5 from J, leaving 10 bases between them. Germline CDR1 and CDR2: SGHTA and FQGNSA.

J is TRBJ2-7 and V is TRBV5-5; a weak D match, TRBD1 (5 bases). This CDR3 contains 13 residues. CDR1 and CDR2 (germline): SGHKS, YYEKEE (reference sequence). V lost 4 bases to trimming and J lost 4 bases, with 12 bases between them. The CDR3 is CASSEAQAYEQYF. The CDR3 DNA is TGTGCCAGCAGCGAAGCACAGGCGTACGAGCAGTACTTC.

The chain has TRBV7-6 and TRBJ2-3, with 13 positions matching TRBD2. From germline, CDR1 is SGHVS and CDR2 FNYEAQ. V lost 4 bases to trimming and J lost 7 bases; unmatched junction nucleotides: 14. The CDR3 extends over 18 amino acids. The CDR3: CASSYVSGTSGKLYTQYF. Here the CDR3 DNA reads TGTGCCAGCAGCTATGTTTCCGGGACTAGCGGGAAACTTTATACGCAGTATTTT.

The chain is built from TRBV5-5 and TRBJ2-2; 8 nucleotides align to TRBD1. CDR3 length equals 16 residues. Losses at the gene ends were 4 bases for V and 1 base for J; bases not matched to a gene: 6. Per the germline V gene, CDR1 is SGHKS and CDR2 is YYEKEE (reference sequence). This CDR3 is CASSLLGTGNTGELFF. The CDR3 DNA reads TGTGCCAGCAGCCTTCTCGGGACAGGGAACACCGGGGAGCTGTTTTTT.

This chain uses TRBV7-9 with TRBJ2-3; D gene ambiguous. This CDR3 has 13 amino acids. With 7 bases removed from V and 8 bases from J, the gap between germline ends came to 16 bases. Germline V gives CDR1 SEHNR, CDR2 FQNEAQ (reference sequence). The CDR3 loop reads CASITGSQATQYF. CDR3 nucleotides: TGTGCCAGCATTACCGGCAGTCAGGCTACGCAGTATTTT.

The chain uses TRBV24-1 and TRBJ1-1; D remains unclear. CDR3 size: 14 residues. The ends were cut back, 4 bases at V and 4 bases at J, with 12 bases in the middle. Germline loops: CDR1 KGHDR, CDR2 SFDVKD. CDR3: CATSDAWGGTEAFF. DNA of the CDR3: TGTGCCACCAGTGACGCCTGGGGAGGCACTGAAGCTTTCTTT.

This clone was found once. The chain combines TRBV11-2 with TRBJ2-7; D might be TRBD2 (5 bases). Germline V gene lookup returns CDR1 SGHAT and CDR2 FQNNGV. CDR3 length equals 14 residues. Trimming removed 2 bases at V and 3 bases at J, with 11 bases between. The CDR3 sequence: CASSLSRGNYEQYF. As DNA, the CDR3 is TGTGCCAGCAGCTTATCTCGGGGAAACTACGAGCAGTACTTC.

The genes are TRBV6-1 and TRBJ2-7, with 9 bases aligning to TRBD2. The length of the CDR3 is 15 residues. Germline V lookup: CDR1 MNHNS, CDR2 SASEGT. The trim removed 2 bases at V and 3 bases at J, leaving 5 bases unmatched. CDR3 nucleotides: TGTGCCAGCAGTGAAAGGGTTAGCGGGAGCTACGAGCAGTACTTC. This sequence encodes CASSERVSGSYEQYF.

The J gene is TRBJ2-3, the V gene TRBV7-9, with 9 bases aligning to TRBD2. CDR1 SEHNR and CDR2 FQNEAQ come from the germline V gene (reference sequence). The CDR3 sequence is 17 residues long. J lost 5 bases, V lost 5 bases, and 14 bases had no gene match. The CDR3 DNA follows: TGTGCCAGCAGCCTCGGGGGTAGCGGGGGTTCTGGAGATACGCAGTATTTT. Amino acid sequence: CASSLGGSGGSGDTQYF.

The chain carries TRBV9 and TRBJ2-5; D may be TRBD2 (5 bases). V was cut by 4 bases and J by 0 bases, with 13 bases left in between. Germline CDR1 is SGDLS and CDR2 is YYNGEE. This CDR3 has 15 amino acids. Here the CDR3 reads CASSPLGVNQETQYF. The CDR3 DNA sequence: TGTGCCAGCAGCCCCCTCGGGGTTAACCAAGAGACCCAGTACTTC.

The chain joins TRBV2 to TRBJ2-2; 7 bases align to TRBD2. The CDR3 covers 16 residues. V was pared by 8 bases and J by 6 bases, with 15 bases of the junction left unmatched. Germline V gene lookup returns CDR1 SNHLY and CDR2 FYNNEI. CDR3 sequence reads: CASCMDLAGGAGELFF. CDR3 in DNA: TGTGCCAGCTGTATGGATTTAGCGGGTGGGGCCGGGGAGCTGTTTTTT.

V usage is TRBV5-1 and J usage is TRBJ2-3; perhaps TRBD2 as D (6 bases). Trimming left V 3 bases short and J 0 bases short, with 11 bases between. CDR3 length equals 15 residues. Germline CDR1 SGHRS, CDR2 YFSETQ. The DNA for the CDR3 is TGCGCCAGCAGCTGGGCTAGCGCAAGCACAGATACGCAGTATTTT. Translation gives CASSWASASTDTQYF.

The chain couples TRBV3-1 (or the pseudogene TRBV3-2) to TRBJ2-1; D possibly corresponds to TRBD2 (5 bases). V lost 5 bases and J 5 bases, leaving 19 bases between the germline ends. In germline, CDR1 is LGHDT, CDR2 YNNKEL (reference sequence). The CDR3 totals 16 residues. Here the CDR3 DNA reads TGTGCCAGCAGCGACGCCCCGGCTAGCCGAAACAATGAGCAGTTCTTC. Its protein product is CASSDAPASRNNEQFF.

The chain employs TRBV7-3 and TRBJ2-2, with unresolved D. V shed 2 bases and J shed 6 bases, with 4 bases lying between them. Germline V lookup: CDR1 SGHTA, CDR2 FQGTGA. The CDR3 is made up of 12 amino acids. CDR3 nucleotides: TGTGCCAGCAGCTTATTATCCGGGGAGCTGTTTTTT. Protein: CASSLLSGELFF.

J is TRBJ2-2 and V is TRBV30, with no clear D. V was trimmed by 0 bases and J by 4 bases, leaving 6 bases between them. The germline CDR1 and CDR2 sequences are GTSNPN and SVGIG (reference sequence). The CDR3 is made up of 13 amino acids. The CDR3 coding sequence is TGTGCCTGGAGTGTCGGTGGCACCGGGGAGCTGTTTTTT. Translated: CAWSVGGTGELFF.

This rearrangement joins TRBV14 to TRBJ1-2; tentative D call: TRBD1 (6 bases). CDR3 size: 14 residues. The germline CDR1 and CDR2 sequences are SGHDN and FVKESK. V gave up 4 bases and J gave up 3 bases, with 12 bases separating them. This CDR3 reads CASSPWEGDYGYTF. The CDR3 nucleotides read TGTGCCAGCAGCCCTTGGGAGGGGGACTATGGCTACACCTTC.

The chain has TRBV30 and TRBJ2-5, with D unresolved. The CDR3 spans 13 residues. The V gene's germline CDR1 is GTSNPN and CDR2 SVGIG (reference sequence). The ends were cut back, 2 bases at V and 1 base at J, with 8 bases in the middle. The CDR3 DNA sequence: TGTGCCTGGAGTTGGAGCCCCCAAGAGACCCAGTACTTC. Encoded protein: CAWSWSPQETQYF.

The gene calls are TRBV10-3 and TRBJ2-3, with 8 bases identical to TRBD1. Unmatched junction bases numbered 13, after V lost 10 bases and J lost 4 bases. The CDR3 runs 15 residues. Germline V lookup: CDR1 ENHRY, CDR2 SYGVKD. In DNA form, the CDR3 reads TGTGCCACAGCCCCGCATGACAGGGGAGCAGATACGCAGTATTTT. Protein sequence: CATAPHDRGADTQYF.

The chain uses TRBV30 and TRBJ2-7; D is unresolved. V was pared by 0 bases and J by 2 bases, with 14 bases between. The CDR3 consists of 15 residues. Looked up from germline, CDR1 is GTSNPN and CDR2 is SVGIG (reference sequence). DNA for the CDR3: TGTGCCTGGAGTGTGTTGGCAGGAACCCCCTACGAGCAGTACTTC. Translating gives CAWSVLAGTPYEQYF.

J is TRBJ1-1 and V is TRBV30, with D hard to call. V was trimmed by 0 bases and J by 2 bases, leaving 16 bases between them. This CDR3 comprises 16 residues. Germline CDR1 reads GTSNPN; CDR2 reads SVGIG (reference sequence). CDR3 nucleotide sequence: TGTGCCTGGAGTGTCTCGGGGAACGTAGCAAACACTGAAGCTTTCTTT. Translating it yields CAWSVSGNVANTEAFF. Supplemented by reference TRBV30 and TRBJ1-1, the full variable domain reads SQTIHQWPATLVQPVGSPLSLECTVEGTSNPNLYWYRQAAGRGLQLLFYSVGIGQISSEVPQNLSASRPQDRQFILSSKKLLLSDSGFYLCAWSVSGNVANTEAFFGQGTRLTVV.

The chain has TRBV24-1 and TRBJ2-7, with 12 bases identical to TRBD1. The CDR3 runs to 15 residues. Germline V gene lookup returns CDR1 KGHDR and CDR2 SFDVKD. The V gene end was trimmed by 4 bases and the J gene end by 2 bases; junction bases not matched to a gene: 2. The CDR3 bases are TGTGCCACCAGTGAGGGACAGGGGGCAACCTACGAGCAGTACTTC. This translates into CATSEGQGATYEQYF.

The rearrangement joins TRBV28 to TRBJ1-3; 10 nucleotides align to TRBD1. The CDR3 sequence is 16 residues long. J lost 4 bases, V lost 2 bases, and 5 bases had no gene match. Germline V gene lookup returns CDR1 MDHEN and CDR2 SYDVKM. The CDR3 region has the DNA TGTGCCAGCAGTTTAACCGACAGGGGGCCGGGAAACACCATATATTTT. Amino acid sequence: CASSLTDRGPGNTIYF.